Below, 21 T cell receptor beta chains from the same sample are listed, as sequenced in a study of cytomegalovirus exposure and HLA in healthy donors. The PCR ran on 60 Vbeta and 13 Jbeta primers. The data were produced by immunoSEQ multiplex PCR, yet TCRdb's version contains in-frame clones alone and is incomplete. The sample includes some 140,000 clones, 70% to 80% seen only once; the top ten take 3% to 4%. The sequencing sample was made of PBMCs. Receptors were obtained from a woman aged 40 to 50 in good health and CMV-seronegative.

This clone was counted between two and nine times. This rearrangement joins TRBV5-1 to TRBJ2-7; possible D gene TRBD1, 5 bases. CDR1 and CDR2 from the germline V gene are SGHRS and YFSETQ. The CDR3 extends over 15 amino acids. V lost 1 base, J lost 6 bases, and 17 bases lay in between. In nucleotides, the CDR3 is TGCGCCAGCAGCTTGCTCCCAGGGATGGAAAGCGAGCAGTACTTC. The encoded protein is CASSLLPGMESEQYF.

This chain joins TRBV2 and TRBJ2-7; 14 bases fit TRBD2. This CDR3 spans 15 amino acids. With 6 bases clipped from V and 6 bases from J, the junction kept 7 bases outside the gene matches. The germline V gene has CDR1 SNHLY and CDR2 FYNNEI. CDR3 DNA: TGTGCCAGCAGGGTGACTAGCGGGGGGGCTCTCGAGCAGTACTTC. As protein: CASRVTSGGALEQYF. The variable domain in full, completed from reference TRBV2 and TRBJ2-7, reads EPEVTQTPSHQVTQMGQEVILRCVPISNHLYFYWYRQILGQKVEFLVSFYNNEISEKSEIFDDQFSVERPDGSNFTLKIRSTKLEDSAMYFCASRVTSGGALEQYFGPGTRLTVT.

The chain uses TRBV5-6 and TRBJ1-5; 8 bases are shared with TRBD1. The CDR3 runs 14 residues. Germline V gives CDR1 SGHDT, CDR2 YYEEEE. With V trimmed by 3 bases and J by 4 bases, 3 bases remained unmatched. CDR3 in amino acids: CASSWGQVNQPQHF. The CDR3 bases are TGTGCCAGCAGCTGGGGACAGGTGAATCAGCCCCAGCATTTT.

This chain uses TRBV11-3 with TRBJ2-7; D is possibly TRBD1 (6 bases). The CDR3 is 14 residues long. Trimming cost V 2 bases and J 7 bases, with 15 bases left between them. Per germline, CDR1 SGHNT and CDR2 YENEEA. CDR3 in DNA: TGTGCCAGCAGCTTATGGCAGGGGTTGGGAGAGCAGTACTTC. Translated: CASSLWQGLGEQYF. The full variable domain, completed using reference TRBV11-3 and TRBJ2-7, is EAGVVQSPRYKIIEKKQPVAFWCNPISGHNTLYWYLQNLGQGPELLIRYENEEAVDDSQLPKDRFSAERLKGVDSTLKIQPAELGDSAVYLCASSLWQGLGEQYFGPGTRLTVT.

This chain joins TRBV27 and TRBJ2-2, with TRBD1 as a possible D gene (6 bases). Germline CDR1 reads MNHEY; CDR2 reads SMNVEV (reference sequence). V gave up 5 bases and J gave up 3 bases, with 13 bases separating them. This CDR3 contains 15 residues. The chain's CDR3 is CASSPNRVYTGELFF. In DNA form, the CDR3 reads TGTGCCAGCAGTCCTAACAGGGTGTACACCGGGGAGCTGTTTTTT.

V gene TRBV7-8 combines with J gene TRBJ1-1, with D perhaps TRBD1 (6 bases). V was clipped by 0 bases and J by 9 bases, with 14 bases between them. This CDR3 spans 14 amino acids. Germline values: CDR1 SGHVS, CDR2 FQNEAQ. CDR3 loop: CASSLAGQGPQAFF. The CDR3 bases are TGTGCCAGCAGCTTAGCGGGTCAGGGGCCTCAAGCTTTCTTT.

The chain is built from TRBV6-1 and TRBJ1-2, with 10 bases lining up with TRBD1. V gave up 8 bases and J gave up 2 bases; unmatched junction bases: 5. The CDR3 is made up of 14 amino acids. CDR1 MNHNS and CDR2 SASEGT come from the germline V gene. CDR3 loop: CASGTGDGNYGYTF. Written as DNA, the CDR3 is TGTGCCAGCGGGACAGGGGATGGGAACTATGGCTACACCTTC.

CDR3 sequence: CTSSLHATPGLAGASFSNEQFF. For the CDR3, the DNA is TGCACCAGCAGCCTCCACGCAACACCGGGACTAGCGGGGGCATCCTTCTCCAATGAGCAGTTCTTC. This chain uses TRBV1 with TRBJ2-1; the tabulated D call, TRBD2, remains unverified against the DNA. TRBV1 is an annotated pseudogene. This CDR3 has 22 amino acids.

CDR3 sequence reads: CASSGDRGYEQYF. The CDR3 DNA is TGTGCCAGCTCCGGGGACAGGGGCTACGAGCAGTACTTC. J is TRBJ2-7 and V is TRBV9, with 10 bases that match TRBD1. CDR1 and CDR2 from the germline V gene are SGDLS and YYNGEE. The ends lost 7 bases at V and 3 bases at J; junction bases unmatched: 4. This CDR3 is 13 amino acids long.

The rearrangement links TRBV6-5 to TRBJ2-2, with TRBD1 identical over 10 bases. Unmatched junction bases numbered 8, after V lost 5 bases and J lost 8 bases. CDR1 MNHEY and CDR2 SVGAGI come from the germline V gene. This CDR3 region has 15 residues. The CDR3 is CASSPHGTGAGELFF. The CDR3 DNA sequence: TGTGCCAGCAGTCCTCACGGGACAGGGGCTGGGGAGCTGTTTTTT.

V is TRBV29-1 and J is TRBJ1-2; maybe TRBD1 (6 bases). There are 12 residues in the CDR3. Between the trimmed V and J ends, which lost 2 bases and 6 bases, there was a span of 10 bases. Germline V gene sequence: CDR1 SQVTM, CDR2 ANQGSEA. CDR3 in amino acids: CSVENRVNGYTF. In DNA, the CDR3 is TGCAGCGTTGAAAACAGGGTTAATGGCTACACCTTC.

The V gene is TRBV7-9, the J gene TRBJ2-5, with D possibly being TRBD2 (5 bases). Between the trimmed V and J ends, which lost 2 bases and 5 bases, there was a span of 12 bases. Looked up from germline, CDR1 is SEHNR and CDR2 is FQNEAQ (reference sequence). This CDR3 contains 14 residues. The CDR3: CASSLNYGVETQYF. In DNA form, the CDR3 reads TGTGCCAGCAGCTTAAACTACGGGGTTGAGACCCAGTACTTC.

The chain recombines TRBV5-4 with TRBJ1-1; 11 bases are a match to TRBD1. Per germline, CDR1 SGHNT and CDR2 YYREEE (reference sequence). CDR3 length: 16 residues. V lost 3 bases and J lost 3; bases outside the gene matches: 7. The CDR3 DNA is TGTGCCAGCAGCTCCCCGCGGGACAGGGGGGACACTGAAGCTTTCTTT. Its protein product is CASSSPRDRGDTEAFF.

The chain links TRBV28 to TRBJ2-3; 8 positions match TRBD2. Germline CDR1 MDHEN, CDR2 SYDVKM. The CDR3 is 15 residues long. V trimming: 10 bases; J trimming: 1 base; junction bases outside the gene matches: 10. CDR3 nucleotides: TGTGCCACCCTTCCGGGGGGGCAGGGCACAGATACGCAGTATTTT. It translates to CATLPGGQGTDTQYF. Combining the CDR3 with reference TRBV28 and TRBJ2-3 gives the whole variable domain DVKVTQSSRYLVKRTGEKVFLECVQDMDHENMFWYRQDPGLGLRLIYFSYDVKMKEKGDIPEGYSVSREKKERFSLILESASTNQTSMYLCATLPGGQGTDTQYFGPGTRLTVL.

The rearrangement uses TRBV28 and TRBJ1-5; TRBD1 agrees at 9 bases. The germline V gene has CDR1 MDHEN and CDR2 SYDVKM. V was pared by 5 bases and J by 7 bases, with 6 bases of the junction left unmatched. The CDR3 has 14 amino acids. CDR3 loop: CASSPGQGIQPQHF. The CDR3, as DNA: TGTGCCAGCAGTCCGGGACAGGGAATCCAGCCCCAGCATTTT.

The gene calls are TRBV13 and TRBJ1-4, with 7 bases aligning to TRBD1. The CDR3 extends over 14 amino acids. Germline trimming cut 3 bases from V and 7 bases from J; bases unmatched to any gene: 5. In germline, CDR1 is PRHDT, CDR2 FYEKMQ (reference sequence). The CDR3 bases are TGTGCCAGCAGCTTCCGGGACAGATTTGAAAAACTGTTTTTT. Its translation is CASSFRDRFEKLFF. The variable domain in full, with the rest retrieved from reference TRBV13 and TRBJ1-4, is AAGVIQSPRHLIKEKRETATLKCYPIPRHDTVYWYQQGPGQDPQFLISFYEKMQSDKGSIPDRFSAQQFSDYHSELNMSSLELGDSALYFCASSFRDRFEKLFFGSGTQLSVL.

The gene calls are TRBV5-5 and TRBJ1-2; TRBD1 matches at 7 bases. The CDR3 is made up of 15 amino acids. Germline assignment: CDR1 SGHKS and CDR2 YYEKEE (reference sequence). J gave up 0 bases and V 4 bases, and 6 bases lay outside the gene matches. The CDR3 loop is CASSRQGDPNYGYTF. The CDR3 coding sequence is TGTGCCAGCAGCCGTCAGGGGGACCCTAACTATGGCTACACCTTC.

The gene calls are TRBV5-6 and TRBJ1-2; possibly TRBD1 for D (5 bases). Trimming shortened V by 3 bases and J by 2 bases, and 11 bases separated the two germline ends. Germline-derived CDR1 and CDR2 are SGHDT and YYEEEE. This CDR3 spans 14 amino acids. CDR3: CASSWGGENYGYTF. The CDR3 DNA follows: TGTGCCAGCAGCTGGGGAGGGGAGAACTATGGCTACACCTTC.

The CDR3 loop reads CASSLGSRGVVGTQYF. CDR3 bases: TGTGCCAGCAGCTTGGGTTCCCGGGGAGTGGTCGGTACGCAGTATTTT. The genes are TRBV5-4 and TRBJ2-3, with D possibly being TRBD2 (5 bases). CDR1 SGHNT and CDR2 YYREEE come from the germline V gene (reference sequence). V was trimmed by 0 bases and J by 8 bases, leaving 19 bases between them. The CDR3 is 16 amino acids.

The chain joins TRBV7-9 to TRBJ2-3; TRBD1 agrees at 8 bases. Germline loops: CDR1 SEHNR, CDR2 FQNEAQ (reference sequence). This CDR3 comprises 13 residues. The CDR3 protein is CAEGQGNTDTQYF. CDR3 sequence (DNA): TGTGCGGAAGGACAGGGAAACACAGATACGCAGTATTTT.

This clone has just one count. V is TRBV4-2 and J is TRBJ2-5; no clear D gene. The J call is in doubt because the DNA end fits TRBJ2-7 better. Germline CDR1 reads LGHNA; CDR2 reads YNFKEQ. CDR3 length: 14 residues. For the CDR3, the DNA is TGTGCCAGCAGCCAAGAGGGCCAAGCCTACGAGCAGTACTTC. Protein: CASSQEGQAYEQYF.